This T cell receptor (beta chain) is drawn from a study of blood T cell repertoires in COVID-19. Looking at the study overall: The origin of the acute and convalescent COVID-19 samples was the United States, Italy and Spain. PBMCs, B-cell-depleted T cells, or T cells provided the cDNA or gDNA that made up the material.

Original methodology: It was from reference gene primer amplification that nucleated cell counts were estimated. Generated by immunoSEQ multiplex PCR, the TCRdb table keeps only in-frame clones and is missing some. V and J calls plus clone size are reproduced from that table; the DNA served to infer D and trimming. The sample holds some 120,000 clones, about 86% seen once. Germline V gives CDR1 SGHRS, CDR2 YFSETQ. Losses at the gene ends were 4 bases for V and 0 bases for J; bases not matched to a gene: 9. CDR3 length: 18 amino acids. This receptor was identified in a woman in her forties or fifties with acute or convalescent COVID-19. Sequencing was performed on peripheral blood. The chain combines TRBV5-1 with TRBJ2-1; 11 nucleotides match TRBD2. The CDR3 nucleotides are TGCGCCAGCAGCACTACTAGCGGGGGACTTCGCTCCTACAATGAGCAGTTCTTC. Encoded protein: CASSTTSGGLRSYNEQFF.